This is a list of T cell receptor beta chains from one sample in a study of T cells in localized non-small cell lung cancer. Repertoires were generated with immunoSEQ multiplex PCR, while TCRdb's copy carries only in-frame clones and drops some. Among 75,000 to 80,000 clones, around nine tenths were seen once, and the ten largest hold 20% to 25%. Specimen: peripheral blood, collected before any cancer treatment. These receptor sequences come from a woman between 35 and 70 years old with stage I squamous cell lung carcinoma. The CDR3 runs from the conserved cysteine through the conserved F or W. The order of the fields is clone size, J gene, V gene, D gene, CDR3 protein, CDR3 DNA. A D gene is named only where the DNA matches it firmly. Size tells how often a clone was seen (once, few, many) or the class of an expanded clone, and some rows leave it out.

abundance: once; j_gene: TRBJ1-1; v_gene: TRBV6-1; d_gene: TRBD1; CDR3aa: CASSRDRGNTEAFF; CDR3nt: TGTGCCAGCAGTCGTGACAGGGGGAACACTGAAGCTTTCTTT
abundance: .; j_gene: TRBJ2-6; v_gene: TRBV7-9; d_gene: .; CDR3aa: CATPPASSGANVLTF; CDR3nt: TGTGCCACCCCTCCGGCTAGCTCTGGGGCCAACGTCCTGACTTTC
abundance: once; j_gene: TRBJ1-1; v_gene: TRBV19; d_gene: .; CDR3aa: CASSTKTTEDTEAFF; CDR3nt: TGTGCCAGTAGTACAAAGACTACTGAGGACACTGAAGCTTTCTTT
abundance: .; j_gene: TRBJ1-1; v_gene: TRBV10-3; d_gene: .; CDR3aa: CAISERGYTEAFF; CDR3nt: TGTGCCATCAGTGAGCGGGGGTACACTGAAGCTTTCTTT
abundance: .; j_gene: TRBJ2-5; v_gene: TRBV19; d_gene: .; CDR3aa: CASSMGNMGETQYF; CDR3nt: TGTGCCAGTAGTATGGGGAACATGGGAGAGACCCAGTACTTC
abundance: .; j_gene: TRBJ1-1; v_gene: TRBV6-1; d_gene: .; CDR3aa: CASSEASGVGAFF; CDR3nt: TGTGCCAGCAGTGAAGCATCGGGGGTCGGCGCTTTCTTT
abundance: .; j_gene: TRBJ1-3; v_gene: TRBV9; d_gene: .; CDR3aa: CASSSRITPAGNTIYF; CDR3nt: TGTGCCAGCAGCTCCCGGATAACTCCAGCTGGAAACACCATATATTTT
abundance: once; j_gene: TRBJ1-2; v_gene: TRBV27; d_gene: TRBD1; CDR3aa: CASSLRGTDNYGYTF; CDR3nt: TGTGCCAGCAGTTTACGGGGGACAGATAACTATGGCTACACCTTC
abundance: once; j_gene: TRBJ1-4; v_gene: TRBV2; d_gene: .; CDR3aa: CASRLMGTSGEKLFF; CDR3nt: TGTGCCAGCAGGCTAATGGGGACATCTGGTGAAAAACTGTTTTTT
abundance: .; j_gene: TRBJ1-5; v_gene: TRBV21-1; d_gene: .; CDR3aa: CASARGRVEQPQHF; CDR3nt: TGTGCCAGCGCCAGGGGCAGGGTCGAACAGCCCCAGCATTTT
abundance: .; j_gene: TRBJ1-2; v_gene: TRBV5-4; d_gene: TRBD1; CDR3aa: CASSPGQGYGYTF; CDR3nt: TGTGCCAGCAGTCCCGGACAGGGCTATGGCTACACCTTC
abundance: .; j_gene: TRBJ2-1; v_gene: TRBV15; d_gene: TRBD2; CDR3aa: CATQGLGNYNEQFF; CDR3nt: TGTGCCACCCAGGGACTAGGGAATTACAATGAGCAGTTCTTC
abundance: .; j_gene: TRBJ2-1; v_gene: TRBV5-6; d_gene: .; CDR3aa: CASRLMAEQFF; CDR3nt: TGTGCCAGCAGACTAATGGCAGAGCAGTTCTTC
abundance: few; j_gene: TRBJ2-7; v_gene: TRBV5-6; d_gene: .; CDR3aa: CASSLGTATYEQYF; CDR3nt: TGTGCCAGCAGCTTGGGAACGGCCACCTACGAGCAGTACTTC
abundance: .; j_gene: TRBJ1-2; v_gene: TRBV30; d_gene: .; CDR3aa: CAWSPGQGFGYTF; CDR3nt: TGTGCCTGGAGTCCGGGACAAGGCTTTGGCTACACCTTC
abundance: .; j_gene: TRBJ2-1; v_gene: TRBV2; d_gene: .; CDR3aa: CASSDLAGGNEQFF; CDR3nt: TGTGCCAGCAGTGACCTTGCGGGCGGGAATGAGCAGTTCTTC
abundance: .; j_gene: TRBJ1-1; v_gene: TRBV7-3; d_gene: .; CDR3aa: CASRSPGRGAQREAFF; CDR3nt: TGTGCCAGCAGGTCGCCAGGAAGGGGGGCACAGAGAGAAGCTTTCTTT
abundance: .; j_gene: TRBJ1-1; v_gene: TRBV6-4; d_gene: .; CDR3aa: CASSDRDGLEAFF; CDR3nt: TGTGCCAGCAGTGACCGGGACGGTCTTGAAGCTTTCTTT
abundance: .; j_gene: TRBJ1-2; v_gene: TRBV5-6; d_gene: .; CDR3aa: CASSLGQGNYGYTF; CDR3nt: TGTGCCAGCAGCTTGGGTCAGGGTAACTATGGCTACACCTTC
abundance: .; j_gene: TRBJ2-7; v_gene: TRBV4-2; d_gene: .; CDR3aa: CASSQEGQGDEQYF; CDR3nt: TGTGCCAGCAGCCAAGAGGGCCAAGGCGACGAGCAGTACTTC
abundance: .; j_gene: TRBJ2-3; v_gene: TRBV11-2; d_gene: .; CDR3aa: CASSLSYTQYF; CDR3nt: TGTGCCAGCAGCCTCAGTTATACGCAGTATTTT
abundance: .; j_gene: TRBJ1-2; v_gene: TRBV2; d_gene: .; CDR3aa: CASSDGLGFNYGYTF; CDR3nt: TGTGCCAGCAGTGATGGGTTGGGGTTCAACTATGGCTACACCTTC
abundance: .; j_gene: TRBJ1-5; v_gene: TRBV5-1; d_gene: .; CDR3aa: CASSHRPGGNQPQHF; CDR3nt: TGCGCCAGCAGCCATCGGCCGGGGGGGAATCAGCCCCAGCATTTT
abundance: .; j_gene: TRBJ1-5; v_gene: TRBV5-1; d_gene: .; CDR3aa: CASSLGTVSEPQHF; CDR3nt: TGCGCCAGCAGCTTGGGGACGGTGTCGGAGCCCCAGCATTTT
abundance: .; j_gene: TRBJ1-6; v_gene: TRBV5-1; d_gene: TRBD1; CDR3aa: CASSSQGTDGSPLHF; CDR3nt: TGCGCCAGCAGCTCACAGGGGACGGATGGTTCACCCCTCCACTTT
abundance: .; j_gene: TRBJ1-1; v_gene: TRBV5-1; d_gene: .; CDR3aa: CASKMTGNTEAFF; CDR3nt: TGCGCCAGCAAGATGACAGGGAACACTGAAGCTTTCTTT
abundance: .; j_gene: TRBJ2-7; v_gene: TRBV5-1; d_gene: TRBD1; CDR3aa: CASSLAGGTGDFYEQYF; CDR3nt: TGCGCCAGCAGCTTGGCGGGGGGGACAGGGGACTTCTACGAGCAGTACTTC
abundance: .; j_gene: TRBJ2-7; v_gene: TRBV11-2; d_gene: .; CDR3aa: CASSLGAISYEQYF; CDR3nt: TGTGCCAGCAGCTTAGGGGCGATCTCCTACGAGCAGTACTTC